This TCR beta chain was captured in a study of blood T cell repertoires in COVID-19. Study at large: Whether acute or convalescent, the COVID-19 samples came from the United States, Italy and Spain.

CDR1 is LGHNA, CDR2 YNFKEQ, per germline. CDR3 size: 18 residues. After removal of 3 bases from V and 3 bases from J, the junction contained 15 bases not matched to a gene. The authors' processing: Amplification with reference gene primers provided the estimates of nucleated cell counts. Clones were sequenced by immunoSEQ multiplex PCR, and TCRdb holds only the in-frame ones, with some missing. That table furnishes V, J and clone size, whereas the DNA furnished D and trimming. The sample shows about 210,000 clones, 75% to 90% of them seen only once. This chain connects TRBV4-2 to TRBJ2-7; 9 bases align to TRBD2. The sample taken for sequencing was peripheral blood. This TCR derives from a man aged 35-49 years with acute or convalescent COVID-19. CDR3 in DNA: TGTGCCAGCAGCCAGGGACTAGCTCGGGGGGGGCGATACTACGAGCAGTACTTC. Amino acid sequence: CASSQGLARGGRYYEQYF.